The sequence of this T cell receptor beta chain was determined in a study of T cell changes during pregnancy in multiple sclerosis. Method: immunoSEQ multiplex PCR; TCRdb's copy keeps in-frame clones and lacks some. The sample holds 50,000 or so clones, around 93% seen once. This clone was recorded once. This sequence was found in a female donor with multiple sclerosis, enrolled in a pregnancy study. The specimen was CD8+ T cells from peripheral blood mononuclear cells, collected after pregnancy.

This CDR3 is CASRPAGGIYEQYF. In DNA form, the CDR3 reads TGTGCCAGTAGACCAGCGGGAGGAATTTACGAGCAGTACTTC. V and J are TRBV19 and TRBJ2-7, with TRBD2 matching 9 bases. V shed 6 bases and J 4 bases; nucleotides not matched to a gene: 7. This CDR3 comprises 14 residues. Germline V gene sequence: CDR1 LNHDA, CDR2 SQIVND (reference sequence).